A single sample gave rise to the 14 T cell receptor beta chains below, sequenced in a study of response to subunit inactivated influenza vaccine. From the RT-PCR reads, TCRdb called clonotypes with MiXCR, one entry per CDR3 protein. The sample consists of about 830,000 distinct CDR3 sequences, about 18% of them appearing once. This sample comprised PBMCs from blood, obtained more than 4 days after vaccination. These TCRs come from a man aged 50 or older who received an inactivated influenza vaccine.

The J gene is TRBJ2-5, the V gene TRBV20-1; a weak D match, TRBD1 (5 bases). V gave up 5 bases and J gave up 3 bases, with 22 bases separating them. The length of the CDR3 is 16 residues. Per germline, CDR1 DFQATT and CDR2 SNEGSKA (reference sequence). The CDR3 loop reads CSAGRYGRAVEETQYF. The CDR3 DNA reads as TGCAGTGCTGGTAGATATGGCAGGGCGGTGGAAGAGACCCAGTACTTC.

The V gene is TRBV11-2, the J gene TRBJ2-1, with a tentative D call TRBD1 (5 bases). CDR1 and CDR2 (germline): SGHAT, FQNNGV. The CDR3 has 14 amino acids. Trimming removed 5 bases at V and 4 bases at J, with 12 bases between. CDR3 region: CASSHIQGYNEQFF. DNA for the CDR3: TGTGCCAGCAGCCACATCCAGGGATACAATGAGCAGTTCTTC.

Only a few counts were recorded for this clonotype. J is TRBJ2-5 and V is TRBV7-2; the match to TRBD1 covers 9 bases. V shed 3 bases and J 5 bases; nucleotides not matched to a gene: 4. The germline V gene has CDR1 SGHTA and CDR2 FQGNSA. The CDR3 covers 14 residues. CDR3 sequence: CASSFDRGTETQYF. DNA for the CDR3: TGTGCCAGCAGCTTTGACAGGGGGACGGAGACCCAGTACTTC.

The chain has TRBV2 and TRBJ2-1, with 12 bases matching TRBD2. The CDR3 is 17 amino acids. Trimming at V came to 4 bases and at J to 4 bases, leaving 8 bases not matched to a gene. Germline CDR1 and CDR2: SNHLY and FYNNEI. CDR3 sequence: CASSVRGLAGSYNEQFF. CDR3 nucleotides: TGTGCCAGCAGTGTACGTGGACTAGCGGGATCTTACAATGAGCAGTTCTTC.

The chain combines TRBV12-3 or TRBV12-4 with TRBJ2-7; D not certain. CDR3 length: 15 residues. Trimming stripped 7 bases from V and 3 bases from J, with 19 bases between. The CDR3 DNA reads TGTGCCAGCACTCCCGGCCCTACTTCAAACTACGAGCAGTACTTC. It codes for CASTPGPTSNYEQYF.

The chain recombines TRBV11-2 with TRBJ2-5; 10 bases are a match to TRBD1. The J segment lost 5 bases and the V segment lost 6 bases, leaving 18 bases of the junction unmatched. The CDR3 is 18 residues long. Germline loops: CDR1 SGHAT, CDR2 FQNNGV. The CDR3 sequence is CASRTNPGQGSESETQYF. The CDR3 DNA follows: TGTGCCAGCAGAACAAACCCGGGACAGGGGTCTGAATCCGAGACCCAGTACTTC.

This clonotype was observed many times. CDR3 in amino acids: CASSLGVRVYNEQFF. CDR3 DNA sequence: TGTGCCAGCAGCTTAGGGGTCAGGGTCTACAATGAGCAGTTCTTC. The V and J genes are TRBV7-9 and TRBJ2-1; D may be TRBD1 (5 bases). Deletions cut 1 base from V and 3 bases from J, with 10 bases between. The CDR3 has 15 amino acids. Germline V gene sequence: CDR1 SEHNR, CDR2 FQNEAQ (reference sequence).

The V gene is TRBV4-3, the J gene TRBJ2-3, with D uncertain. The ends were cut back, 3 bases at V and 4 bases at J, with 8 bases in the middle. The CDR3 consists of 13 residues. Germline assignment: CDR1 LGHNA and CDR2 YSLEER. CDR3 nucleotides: TGCGCCAGCAGCCAGATTGCCGCAGATACGCAGTATTTT. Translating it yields CASSQIAADTQYF.

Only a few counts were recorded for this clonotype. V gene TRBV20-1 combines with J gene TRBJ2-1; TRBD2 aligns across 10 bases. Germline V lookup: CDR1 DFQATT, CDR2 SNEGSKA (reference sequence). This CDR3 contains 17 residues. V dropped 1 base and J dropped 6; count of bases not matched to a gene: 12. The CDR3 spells CSARVHLAGVPFNEQFF. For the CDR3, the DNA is TGCAGTGCTAGAGTTCACCTAGCGGGGGTACCTTTCAATGAGCAGTTCTTC.

This CDR3 is CASSSLLAGLGGELFF. CDR3 nucleotide sequence: TGCGCCAGCAGCTCCCTACTAGCGGGTCTCGGCGGGGAGCTGTTTTTT. This chain links TRBV5-1 with TRBJ2-2; TRBD2 matches 9 bases. J gave up 7 bases and V 3 bases, and 10 bases lay outside the gene matches. Germline loops: CDR1 SGHRS, CDR2 YFSETQ. This CDR3 spans 16 amino acids.

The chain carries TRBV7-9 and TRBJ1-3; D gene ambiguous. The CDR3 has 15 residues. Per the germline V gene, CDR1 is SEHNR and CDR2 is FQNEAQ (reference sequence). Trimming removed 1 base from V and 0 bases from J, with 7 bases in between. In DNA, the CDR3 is TGTGCCAGCAGCTTAGGGCTGGGCTCTGGAAACACCATATATTTT. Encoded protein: CASSLGLGSGNTIYF.

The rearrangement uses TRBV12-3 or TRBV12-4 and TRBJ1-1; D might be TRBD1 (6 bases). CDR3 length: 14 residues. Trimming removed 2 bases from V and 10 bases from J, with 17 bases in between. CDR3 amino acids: CASSLMGGAYRAFF. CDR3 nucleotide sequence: TGTGCCAGCAGTTTAATGGGGGGCGCGTACAGAGCTTTCTTT.

The CDR3 DNA follows: TGTGCCAGCAGTCCGACAGGGTTTTCTTCACCCCTCCACTTT. Protein: CASSPTGFSSPLHF. This chain connects TRBV6-1 to TRBJ1-6; 7 bases fit TRBD1. The CDR3 totals 14 residues. CDR1 and CDR2 (germline): MNHNS, SASEGT. With 5 bases clipped from V and 9 bases from J, the junction kept 7 bases outside the gene matches.

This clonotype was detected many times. CDR3 loop: CASSLANYMETQYF. In DNA form, the CDR3 reads TGCGCCAGCAGCTTGGCCAACTATATGGAGACCCAGTACTTC. This chain connects TRBV5-1 to TRBJ2-5, with unresolved D. This CDR3 has 14 amino acids. Trimming cost V 0 bases and J 5 bases, with 11 bases left between them. Germline V gene lookup returns CDR1 SGHRS and CDR2 YFSETQ.